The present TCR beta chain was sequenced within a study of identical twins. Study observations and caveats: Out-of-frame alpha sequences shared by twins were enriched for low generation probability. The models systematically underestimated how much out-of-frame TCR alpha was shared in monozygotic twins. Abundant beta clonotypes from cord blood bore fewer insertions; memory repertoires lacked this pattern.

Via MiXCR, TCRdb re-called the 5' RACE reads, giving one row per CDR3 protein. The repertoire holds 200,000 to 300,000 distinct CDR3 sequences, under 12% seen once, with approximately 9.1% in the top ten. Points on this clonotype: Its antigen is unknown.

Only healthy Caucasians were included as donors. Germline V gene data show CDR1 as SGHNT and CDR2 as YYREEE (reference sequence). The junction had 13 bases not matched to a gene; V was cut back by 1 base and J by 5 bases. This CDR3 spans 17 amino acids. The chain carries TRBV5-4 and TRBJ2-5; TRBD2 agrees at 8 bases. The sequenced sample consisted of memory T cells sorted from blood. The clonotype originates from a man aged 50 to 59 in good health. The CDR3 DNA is TGTGCCAGCAGCTTGATGGAGGTAGCGGGAATATGGGAGACCCAGTACTTC. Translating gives CASSLMEVAGIWETQYF.